The rows below give T cell receptor beta chains drawn from one sample of a study of blood T cell repertoires in COVID-19. Measured with immunoSEQ multiplex PCR; TCRdb has only the in-frame clones, and not every one. The sample holds under 250,000 clones; around four fifths are singletons and the top ten take about 2.5%. The specimen was peripheral blood. The receptors here all came from a woman aged 40 to 50 with active or convalescent COVID-19. Each CDR3 is given with its conserved first and last residue. A D gene is named only where the DNA matches it firmly. Some rows have no size entry. The others give once, few or many, or a class for an expanded clone.

v_call	clone_size	d_call	j_call	cdr3_aa	cdr3_nt
TRBV30	-	TRBD1	TRBJ1-1	CAWSHGTGYTEAFF	TGTGCCTGGAGTCATGGGACAGGGTACACTGAAGCTTTCTTT
TRBV6-6	-	-	TRBJ1-5	CASSYGMTGNNQPQHF	TGTGCCAGCAGTTACGGCATGACGGGGAACAATCAGCCCCAGCATTTT
TRBV30	-	-	TRBJ1-4	CAWTASGYIEEKLFF	TGTGCCTGGACAGCCAGCGGGTATATCGAAGAAAAACTGTTTTTT
TRBV11-3	-	TRBD1	TRBJ2-7	CASSTRDRGLYEQYF	TGTGCCAGCAGCACCCGGGACAGGGGGCTCTACGAGCAGTACTTC
TRBV5-5	-	-	TRBJ1-5	CASSYLTSNQPQHF	TGTGCCAGCAGCTATCTCACAAGCAATCAGCCCCAGCATTTT
TRBV5-1	-	TRBD1	TRBJ2-7	CASSLNRGTTYEQYF	TGCGCCAGCAGCTTGAACAGGGGTACCACCTACGAGCAGTACTTC
TRBV9	few	TRBD1	TRBJ2-7	CASSVGGTGGPAYEQYF	TGTGCCAGCAGCGTCGGTGGGACAGGGGGTCCGGCATACGAGCAGTACTTC
TRBV12-2	-	-	TRBJ2-1	CASRLAVGALSYNEQFF	TGTGCAAGTCGCTTAGCGGTGGGGGCCCTTTCTTACAATGAGCAGTTCTTC
TRBV4-2	few	-	TRBJ1-4	CASSQLGRFATNEKLFF	TGTGCCAGCAGCCAGTTGGGGAGGTTTGCAACTAATGAAAAACTGTTTTTT
TRBV5-4	-	-	TRBJ1-3	CASNLQGSGNTIYF	TGTGCCAGCAACCTACAGGGCTCTGGAAACACCATATATTTT
TRBV24-1	-	TRBD1	TRBJ1-5	CATSETGVRNQPQHF	TGTGCCACCAGTGAAACAGGGGTTCGCAATCAGCCCCAGCATTTT
TRBV3-1/TRBV3-2	-	-	TRBJ1-1	CASSQAGGGSEAFF	TGTGCCAGCAGCCAAGCCGGGGGAGGGTCCGAAGCTTTCTTT
TRBV24-1	-	TRBD2	TRBJ2-3	CATSAGGLAGSKDTQYF	TGTGCCACCAGTGCGGGGGGACTAGCGGGATCCAAAGATACGCAGTATTTT
TRBV29-1	-	-	TRBJ1-4	CSVGARVTTNEKLFF	TGCAGCGTTGGTGCCAGGGTGACAACTAATGAAAAACTGTTTTTT
TRBV6-6	-	-	TRBJ1-1	CASSPTVVGLPMNTEAFF	TGTGCCAGCAGTCCCACGGTGGTTGGACTGCCGATGAACACTGAAGCTTTCTTT
TRBV7-9	-	TRBD2	TRBJ2-1	CASGKIETSGTGEQFF	TGTGCCAGCGGTAAGATCGAGACTAGCGGGACGGGTGAGCAGTTCTTC
TRBV19	-	TRBD1	TRBJ2-3	CASSLTGVSTDTQYF	TGTGCCAGTAGTTTGACAGGGGTTTCGACAGATACGCAGTATTTT
TRBV3-1/TRBV3-2	-	TRBD2	TRBJ2-1	CASSQGETSGGNEQFF	TGTGCCAGCAGCCAAGGGGAGACTAGCGGGGGCAATGAGCAGTTCTTC
TRBV7-6	-	TRBD1	TRBJ1-6	CASSSGGEANSPLHF	TGTGCCAGCAGTTCAGGGGGTGAGGCCAATTCACCCCTCCACTTT
TRBV29-1	-	TRBD2	TRBJ2-1	CSVEGLAGGSYNEQFF	TGCAGCGTTGAGGGACTAGCGGGCGGCTCCTACAATGAGCAGTTCTTC
TRBV14	-	-	TRBJ1-2	CASSPIREGFHGYTF	TGTGCCAGCAGCCCCATCAGGGAGGGGTTCCATGGCTACACCTTC
TRBV7-9	-	-	TRBJ2-1	CASSLVLDAYNEQFF	TGTGCCAGCAGCTTAGTACTAGACGCCTACAATGAGCAGTTCTTC
TRBV7-9	-	TRBD1	TRBJ1-1	CASSSQGGNTEAFF	TGTGCCAGCAGCTCTCAGGGGGGGAACACTGAAGCTTTCTTT
TRBV7-6	-	TRBD2	TRBJ2-7	CASSPSSGYSYEQYF	TGTGCCAGCAGCCCCTCTAGCGGGTACTCCTACGAGCAGTACTTC
TRBV6-5	once	-	TRBJ2-5	CASTWTTQETQYF	TGTGCCAGCACATGGACAACCCAAGAGACCCAGTACTTC
TRBV27	-	TRBD1	TRBJ1-1	CASSPLGEKGGPEAFF	TGTGCCAGCAGTCCTCTCGGGGAGAAAGGGGGCCCTGAAGCTTTCTTT
TRBV5-8	-	TRBD2	TRBJ2-1	CASGGPGGTSGLYNEQFF	TGTGCCAGTGGGGGGCCGGGGGGGACTAGCGGTCTCTACAATGAGCAGTTCTTC
TRBV2	-	-	TRBJ2-1	CASGVAVLNEQFF	TGTGCCAGCGGGGTAGCGGTACTCAATGAGCAGTTCTTC
TRBV10-2	-	-	TRBJ2-1	CASKKRSSYNEQFF	TGCGCCAGCAAAAAACGGAGCTCCTACAATGAGCAGTTCTTC
TRBV3-1/TRBV3-2	-	TRBD1	TRBJ1-1	CASTRDSLNTEAFF	TGTGCCAGCACTCGGGACAGTTTGAACACTGAAGCTTTCTTT
TRBV11-2	-	-	TRBJ1-1	CASSPRLAMNTEAFF	TGTGCCAGCAGCCCCCGGTTAGCCATGAACACTGAAGCTTTCTTT
TRBV5-6	-	TRBD2	TRBJ2-1	CASRQVAGVYNEQFF	TGTGCCAGCAGGCAAGTAGCGGGAGTATACAATGAGCAGTTCTTC
TRBV5-6	-	TRBD2	TRBJ2-1	CASSLAMTSGSSYNEQFF	TGTGCCAGCAGCTTGGCGATGACTAGCGGGAGCTCCTACAATGAGCAGTTCTTC
TRBV5-6	-	TRBD1	TRBJ1-5	CASSFTGGNQPQHF	TGTGCCAGCAGCTTCACAGGGGGCAATCAGCCCCAGCATTTT
TRBV3-1/TRBV3-2	once	TRBD2	TRBJ2-1	CASSDSGGYNEQFF	TGTGCCAGCAGTGATAGCGGGGGATACAATGAGCAGTTCTTC
TRBV24-1	-	-	TRBJ1-3	CATSEANSGNTIYF	TGTGCCACCAGTGAGGCAAACTCTGGAAACACCATATATTTT
TRBV29-1	-	TRBD1	TRBJ1-2	CSVGGQGHYGYTF	TGCAGCGTTGGTGGACAGGGGCATTATGGCTACACCTTC
TRBV10-3	once	-	TRBJ1-1	CAISDRGNTEAFF	TGTGCCATCAGTGACCGGGGGAACACTGAAGCTTTCTTT
TRBV27	-	TRBD1	TRBJ2-2	CASSLTGEAGGWSAGELFF	TGTGCCAGCAGTTTGACAGGGGAAGCTGGAGGGTGGAGCGCCGGGGAGCTGTTTTTT
TRBV19	-	TRBD2	TRBJ2-3	CASSIEGGGAGDTQYF	TGTGCCAGTAGTATTGAAGGCGGGGGGGCCGGAGATACGCAGTATTTT
TRBV4-3	-	-	TRBJ1-1	CASSQEERGTEAFF	TGCGCCAGCAGCCAAGAAGAACGGGGCACTGAAGCTTTCTTT
TRBV3-1/TRBV3-2	-	TRBD1	TRBJ2-4	CASSRTGTGADIQYF	TGTGCCAGCAGCCGTACTGGGACAGGGGCGGACATTCAGTACTTC
TRBV10-3	-	TRBD1	TRBJ1-1	CAISDPWTGATEAFF	TGTGCCATCAGTGACCCCTGGACAGGGGCCACTGAAGCTTTCTTT